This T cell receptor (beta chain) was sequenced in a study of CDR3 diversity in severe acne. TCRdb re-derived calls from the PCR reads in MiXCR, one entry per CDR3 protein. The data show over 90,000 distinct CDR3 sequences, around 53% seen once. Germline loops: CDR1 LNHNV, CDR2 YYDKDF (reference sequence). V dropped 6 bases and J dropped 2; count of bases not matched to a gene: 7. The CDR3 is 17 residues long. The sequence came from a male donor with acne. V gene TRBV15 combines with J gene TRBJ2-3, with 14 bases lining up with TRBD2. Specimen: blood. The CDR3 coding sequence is TGTGCCACCAGTGATGGGACTAGCGGGAGTTACACAGATACGCAGTATTTT. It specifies CATSDGTSGSYTDTQYF.